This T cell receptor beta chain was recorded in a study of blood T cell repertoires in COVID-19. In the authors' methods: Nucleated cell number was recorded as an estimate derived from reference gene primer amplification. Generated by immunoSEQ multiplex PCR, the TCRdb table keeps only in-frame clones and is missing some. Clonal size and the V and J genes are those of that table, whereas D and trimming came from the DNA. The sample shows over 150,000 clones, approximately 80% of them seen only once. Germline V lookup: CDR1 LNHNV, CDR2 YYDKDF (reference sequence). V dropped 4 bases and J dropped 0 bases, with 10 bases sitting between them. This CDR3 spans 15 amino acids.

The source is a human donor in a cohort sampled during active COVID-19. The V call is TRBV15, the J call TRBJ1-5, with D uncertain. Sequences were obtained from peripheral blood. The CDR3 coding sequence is TGTGCCACCAGCAAGACACATAATAGCAATCAGCCCCAGCATTTT. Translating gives CATSKTHNSNQPQHF.